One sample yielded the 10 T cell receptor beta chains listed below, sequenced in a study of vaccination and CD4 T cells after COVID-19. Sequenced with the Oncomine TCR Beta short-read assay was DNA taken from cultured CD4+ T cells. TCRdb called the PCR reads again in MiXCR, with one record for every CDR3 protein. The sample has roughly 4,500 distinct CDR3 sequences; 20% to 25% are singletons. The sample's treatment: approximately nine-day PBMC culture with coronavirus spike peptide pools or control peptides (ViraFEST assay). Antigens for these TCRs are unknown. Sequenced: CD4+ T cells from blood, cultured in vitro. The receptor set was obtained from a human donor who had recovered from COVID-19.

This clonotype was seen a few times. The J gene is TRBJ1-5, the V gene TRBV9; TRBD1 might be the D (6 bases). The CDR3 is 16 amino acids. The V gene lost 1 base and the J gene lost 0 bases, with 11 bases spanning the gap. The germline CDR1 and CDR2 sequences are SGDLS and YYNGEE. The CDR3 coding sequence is TGTGCCAGCAGCGTAAGTTCAGGGGCTAGCAATCAGCCCCAGCATTTT. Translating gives CASSVSSGASNQPQHF.

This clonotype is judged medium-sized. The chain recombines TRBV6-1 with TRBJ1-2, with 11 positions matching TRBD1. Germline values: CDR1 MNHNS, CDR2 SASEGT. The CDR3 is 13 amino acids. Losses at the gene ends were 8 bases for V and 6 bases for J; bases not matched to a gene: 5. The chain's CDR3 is CASQDRGLNGYTF. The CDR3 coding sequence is TGTGCCAGCCAGGACAGGGGGCTAAATGGCTACACCTTC.

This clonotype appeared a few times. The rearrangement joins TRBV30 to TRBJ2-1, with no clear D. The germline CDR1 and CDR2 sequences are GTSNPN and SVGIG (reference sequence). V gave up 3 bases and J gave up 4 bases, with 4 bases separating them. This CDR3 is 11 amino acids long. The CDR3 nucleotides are TGTGCCTGGAGAGGGTACAATGAGCAGTTCTTC. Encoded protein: CAWRGYNEQFF.

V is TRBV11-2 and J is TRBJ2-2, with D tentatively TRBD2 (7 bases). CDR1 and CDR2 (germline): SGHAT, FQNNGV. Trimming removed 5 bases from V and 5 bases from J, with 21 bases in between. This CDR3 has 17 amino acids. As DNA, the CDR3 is TGTGCCAGCAGCCCCCATTACAAGGGGGGGCGAACCGGGGAGCTGTTTTTT. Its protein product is CASSPHYKGGRTGELFF.

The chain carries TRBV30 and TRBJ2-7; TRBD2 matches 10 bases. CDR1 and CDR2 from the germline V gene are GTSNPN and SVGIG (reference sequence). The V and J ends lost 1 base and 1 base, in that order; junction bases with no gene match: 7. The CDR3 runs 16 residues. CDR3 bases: TGTGCCTGGAGTGAAGCCCAGCGGGGGGGATCCTACGAGCAGTACTTC. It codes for CAWSEAQRGGSYEQYF.

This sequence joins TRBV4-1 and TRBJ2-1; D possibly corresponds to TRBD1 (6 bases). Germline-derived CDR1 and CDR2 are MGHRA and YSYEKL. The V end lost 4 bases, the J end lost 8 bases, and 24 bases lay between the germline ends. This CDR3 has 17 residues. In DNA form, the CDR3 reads TGCGCCAGCAGCCCTCCTTTAGGGACAACCGGGCGGGATGAGCAGTTCTTC. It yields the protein CASSPPLGTTGRDEQFF.

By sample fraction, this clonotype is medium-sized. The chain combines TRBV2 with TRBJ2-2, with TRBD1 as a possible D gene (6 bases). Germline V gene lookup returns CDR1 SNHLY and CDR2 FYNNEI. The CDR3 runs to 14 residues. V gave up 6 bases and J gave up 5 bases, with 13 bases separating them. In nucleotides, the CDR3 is TGTGCCAGCAGACAACAGGGAAGGACCGGGGAGCTGTTTTTT. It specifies CASRQQGRTGELFF. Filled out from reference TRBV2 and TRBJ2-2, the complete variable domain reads EPEVTQTPSHQVTQMGQEVILRCVPISNHLYFYWYRQILGQKVEFLVSFYNNEISEKSEIFDDQFSVERPDGSNFTLKIRSTKLEDSAMYFCASRQQGRTGELFFGEGSRLTVL.

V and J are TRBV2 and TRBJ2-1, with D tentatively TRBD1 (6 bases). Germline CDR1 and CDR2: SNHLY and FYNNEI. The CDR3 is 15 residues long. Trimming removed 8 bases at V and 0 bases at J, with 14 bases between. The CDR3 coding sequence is TGTGCCAGCGTAGGAACAGGGAGCTCCTACAATGAGCAGTTCTTC. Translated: CASVGTGSSYNEQFF.

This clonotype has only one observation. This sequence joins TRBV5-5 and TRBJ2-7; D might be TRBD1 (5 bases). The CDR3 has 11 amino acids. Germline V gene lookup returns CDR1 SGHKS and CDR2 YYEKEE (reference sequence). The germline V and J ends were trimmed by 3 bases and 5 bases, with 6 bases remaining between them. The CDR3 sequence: CASSWGDEQYF. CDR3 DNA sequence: TGTGCCAGCAGCTGGGGCGACGAGCAGTACTTC.

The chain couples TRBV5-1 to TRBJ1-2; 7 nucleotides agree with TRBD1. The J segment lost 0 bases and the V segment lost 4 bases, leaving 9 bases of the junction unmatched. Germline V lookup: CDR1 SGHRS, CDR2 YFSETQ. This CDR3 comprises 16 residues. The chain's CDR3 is CASSTGQILANYGYTF. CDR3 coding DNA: TGCGCCAGCAGCACGGGACAGATCCTAGCTAACTATGGCTACACCTTC. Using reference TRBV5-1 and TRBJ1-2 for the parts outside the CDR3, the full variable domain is KAGVTQTPRYLIKTRGQQVTLSCSPISGHRSVSWYQQTPGQGLQFLFEYFSETQRNKGNFPGRFSGRQFSNSRSEMNVSTLELGDSALYLCASSTGQILANYGYTFGSGTRLTVV.